This is a list of T cell receptor beta chains from one sample in a study of cytomegalovirus exposure and HLA in healthy donors. Some clones are missing from TCRdb's copy, which holds only in-frame ones; the method was immunoSEQ multiplex PCR. The top ten clones hold 4.5% to 6.5% of a sample with 130,000 to 150,000 clones, roughly 80% of them seen once. The sequencing input was PBMCs. The receptors stem from a male donor in good health and CMV-seronegative. CDR3s include the opening cysteine and the closing phenylalanine or tryptophan. D genes are given only for firm matches. Expanded clones get a size class; other rows say once, few or many, or leave the size out.

TGTGCCAGCAGCTTATCGGTGAACACTGAAGCTTTCTTT CASSLSVNTEAFF . TRBJ1-1 few TRBV7-2
TGCGCCAGCAGTGATGTAGCGGAACCAATCTTCTACGAGCAGTACTTC CASSDVAEPIFYEQYF . TRBJ2-7 . TRBV10-2
TGTGCCAGCAGCTTGGCGGTTCAGCCCCAGCATTTT CASSLAVQPQHF . TRBJ1-5 . TRBV7-9
TGCGCCAGCAGCTCGGGGGACAGGGCTCCTAATGAAAAACTGTTTTTT CASSSGDRAPNEKLFF TRBD1 TRBJ1-4 . TRBV5-1
TGTGCCAGCAGTTACTGGCAGGCCGGGGAGCTGTTTTTT CASSYWQAGELFF . TRBJ2-2 . TRBV6-5
TGCGCCAGCAGCCAAGGTCCCTACTATGACGGGGAGCTGTTTTTT CASSQGPYYDGELFF . TRBJ2-2 . TRBV4-3
TGTGCCAGCAGCCCAGGTGCCAGGAACACTGAAGCTTTCTTT CASSPGARNTEAFF . TRBJ1-1 few TRBV2
TGCGCCAGCAGCCAAGGACCCGGGGATACGCAGTATTTT CASSQGPGDTQYF . TRBJ2-3 . TRBV4-1
TGTGCCAGCGGGGGGGCCTGGGAGACCCAGTACTTC CASGGAWETQYF . TRBJ2-5 . TRBV27
TGTGCCAGCAGCCGCCAGGTCAGCACCTACACAGATACGCAGTATTTT CASSRQVSTYTDTQYF . TRBJ2-3 once TRBV6-6
TGTGCTGTGCAGGGTTTGGACACTGAAGCTTTCTTT CAVQGLDTEAFF . TRBJ1-1 . TRBV10-3
TGTGCCAGCTCACCACACCCCGACAGGGTGGATAATGAGCAGTTCTTC CASSPHPDRVDNEQFF TRBD1 TRBJ2-1 once TRBV18
TGCGCCAGCAGCTTGGACTCCCCCTACGAGCAGTACTTC CASSLDSPYEQYF . TRBJ2-7 . TRBV5-1
TGTGCCTGGGACAGAGCATTGGGCTACGAGCAGTACTTC CAWDRALGYEQYF . TRBJ2-7 . TRBV30
TGTGCCAGTATAGCTAACTATGGCTACACCTTC CASIANYGYTF . TRBJ1-2 . TRBV19
TGCGCCAGCAGCCAAGATCGGGGGGAGGGGACTGAAGCTTTCTTT CASSQDRGEGTEAFF . TRBJ1-1 . TRBV4-3
TGTGCCAGCAGCTATCAACAGTCTTACGAGCAGTACTTC CASSYQQSYEQYF . TRBJ2-7 . TRBV5-8
TGTGCCGGGCGACAGGGGCTCAATTTGAACACTGAAGCTTTCTTT CAGRQGLNLNTEAFF TRBD1 TRBJ1-1 . TRBV30
TGTGCCAGCAGCTTACAGGGCAGCACTGAAGCTTTCTTT CASSLQGSTEAFF . TRBJ1-1 few TRBV5-5
TGCGCCAGCAGCCAAGGGGGACAGCCTCAAGAGACCCAGTACTTC CASSQGGQPQETQYF TRBD1 TRBJ2-5 . TRBV4-3
TGTGCCACCAGCAGAGAAGCTCCGGGTGGGTTGACTGAAGCTTTCTTT CATSREAPGGLTEAFF . TRBJ1-1 . TRBV15
TGTGCCAGCAGCCCGACAGGGACCCCCTATGGCTACACCTTC CASSPTGTPYGYTF TRBD1 TRBJ1-2 once TRBV5-6
TGTGCCAGCGGGACAGGTATTAGGAATGGCTACACCTTC CASGTGIRNGYTF TRBD1 TRBJ1-2 . TRBV2
TGCGCCAGCAGTTTGAGAGGTGACTATGGCTACACCTTC CASSLRGDYGYTF . TRBJ1-2 few TRBV10-2
TGTGCCAGCAGCTTACGCGGACTAGCATTGACAGATACGCAGTATTTT CASSLRGLALTDTQYF TRBD2 TRBJ2-3 . TRBV13
TGTGCCAGCAGGTGGACAGCCCAAGCTTTCTTT CASRWTAQAFF . TRBJ1-1 few TRBV25-1
TGCGCCAGCGGCAGGGCGACTAATGAAAAACTGTTTTTT CASGRATNEKLFF . TRBJ1-4 . TRBV5-1
TGTGCCAGCTCACCACTTGAGGGTAACACTGAAGCTTTCTTT CASSPLEGNTEAFF . TRBJ1-1 . TRBV18
TGTGCCAGCAGTGAACTTCCCCCAGGGGGCAGTCGGTCACCCCTCCACTTT CASSELPPGGSRSPLHF TRBD1 TRBJ1-6 . TRBV2
TGCGCCAGCAGCCAAGGAGGAGGGATACAAGAGACCCAGTACTTC CASSQGGGIQETQYF . TRBJ2-5 . TRBV4-3
TGTGCCAGCAGCTTAGGGACAGGGGGTGGTCAGCCCCAGCATTTT CASSLGTGGGQPQHF TRBD1 TRBJ1-5 . TRBV7-2
TGCGCCAGCAGCTTGGGGACAGAAATTCCCTATGGCTACACCTTC CASSLGTEIPYGYTF . TRBJ1-2 . TRBV5-1
TGTGCCAGGCTGAGGGGGGGGGACAGGGGAAGATCCTACGAGCAGTACTTC CARLRGGDRGRSYEQYF TRBD1 TRBJ2-7 few TRBV25-1
TGTGCCAGCAGCTTCTCATTAGACACTGAAGCTTTCTTT CASSFSLDTEAFF . TRBJ1-1 . TRBV7-2
TGCAGCGTTGAGAAGGGGGCACAAGAGACCCAGTACTTC CSVEKGAQETQYF TRBD1 TRBJ2-5 once TRBV29-1
TGTGCCAGCAGTGAATGGACAGGGGGCATAGATACGCAGTATTTT CASSEWTGGIDTQYF TRBD1 TRBJ2-3 . TRBV6-1
TGCGCCAGCAGCTTGTATAGGGGATCGTCCTACGAGCAGTACTTC CASSLYRGSSYEQYF . TRBJ2-7 . TRBV5-1
TGTGCCAGCAGTTCCCCAGTAGCGGGGAATGAAAAACTGTTTTTT CASSSPVAGNEKLFF . TRBJ1-4 . TRBV6-5
TGTGCCAGCACAACCCTCGTAGGGGACTATGGCTACACCTTC CASTTLVGDYGYTF . TRBJ1-2 . TRBV6-5
TGTGCCAGGTACTACGAGCAGTACTTC CARYYEQYF . TRBJ2-7 . TRBV11-3
TGTGCCAGTAGTATACGGCAGGGAGGTTACTATGGCTACACCTTC CASSIRQGGYYGYTF . TRBJ1-2 . TRBV19
TGTGCCACCAGCAGTCAGGACGGGACCTACAATGAGCAGTTCTTC CATSSQDGTYNEQFF . TRBJ2-1 . TRBV15
TGTGCCAGCAGCAAGAGCGCCAGAGGGACTGCTTCACCCCTCCACTTT CASSKSARGTASPLHF . TRBJ1-6 . TRBV21-1
TGTGCCACCAGCGAGCGGGGAAGTAACAATGAGCAGTTCTTC CATSERGSNNEQFF TRBD2 TRBJ2-1 . TRBV15
TGTGCCAGCAGACGGGACACCACCTACGAGCAGTACTTC CASRRDTTYEQYF . TRBJ2-7 once TRBV28
TGTGCCAGCAGCCTCCATACAGTGAACACTGAAGCTTTCTTT CASSLHTVNTEAFF . TRBJ1-1 once TRBV7-9
TGTGCCAGCAGCCCGCACAGGGGGCTTACAGATACGCAGTATTTT CASSPHRGLTDTQYF TRBD1 TRBJ2-3 . TRBV7-2
TGTGCCAGCTCGGACAGGACTCAAGAGACCCAGTACTTC CASSDRTQETQYF TRBD1 TRBJ2-5 . TRBV18
TGCGCCAGCGGAGCGACAGGGGGCACTGAAGCTTTCTTT CASGATGGTEAFF TRBD1 TRBJ1-1 . TRBV4-3
TGTGCCAGTAGTCCTGCCGGGGGGGGGACCTCCTACGAGCAGTACTTC CASSPAGGGTSYEQYF TRBD2 TRBJ2-7 . TRBV19
TGTGCCAGCAGTTATCAAAACACCGGGGAGCTGTTTTTT CASSYQNTGELFF . TRBJ2-2 . TRBV6-5
TGTGCCAGCAGCACGGACAGGGAAAACGCAGATACGCAGTATTTT CASSTDRENADTQYF TRBD1 TRBJ2-3 . TRBV9